Listed here are 25 T cell receptor beta chains from one sample, sequenced in a study of T cell repertoires in aging, cancer and after chemotherapy. Multiplex touch-down PCR with TRB-A/B primers amplified rearranged V-D-J TRB sequences. Using its own MiXCR run on the multiplex PCR reads, TCRdb lists one record per CDR3 protein. The repertoire holds thousands of distinct CDR3 sequences, with around 20% as singletons. Amplification of TCR beta used genomic DNA extracted from peripheral blood. The sequenced sample was blood. Source of these receptors: a human donor in good health. The donor label of this sample is uncertain.

For this clonotype: Relative to the germline gene, one junction end is altered; a read error may explain this. The chain employs TRBV4-3 and TRBJ2-2; 10 nucleotides line up with TRBD1. There are 16 residues in the CDR3. From germline, CDR1 is LGHNA and CDR2 YSLEER. The DNA for the CDR3 is TGCGCCAGCAGCCTCGGACAGGGGGGGGGCACCGGGGGGCTGTTTTTT. It is translated as CASSLGQGGGTGGLFF.

By share of the sample, this clonotype is medium-sized. CDR3 residues: CASSFGGTEAFF. The CDR3 DNA sequence: TGTGCCAGCAGTTTTGGGGGGACTGAAGCTTTCTTT. The chain is built from TRBV12-3 or TRBV12-4 and TRBJ1-1, with a possible D match to TRBD1 (5 bases). The CDR3 has 12 residues. V lost 3 bases to trimming and J lost 5 bases, with 7 bases between them.

With respect to this clonotype: A much larger clone lies a single base off, so this may be a read error. CDR3 sequence: CASSSNVRATDTQYF. CDR3 sequence (DNA): TGTGCCAGCAGTTCGAATGTGAGGGCCACAGATACGCAGTATTTT. This chain links TRBV27 with TRBJ2-3; D may be TRBD2 (5 bases). Germline CDR1 MNHEY, CDR2 SMNVEV (reference sequence). The CDR3 totals 15 residues. The ends were cut back, 4 bases at V and 2 bases at J, with 13 bases in the middle.

The chain carries TRBV7-6 and TRBJ2-5; D might be TRBD2 (5 bases). The V gene lost 2 bases and the J gene lost 7 bases, with 14 bases spanning the gap. The CDR3 sequence is 14 residues long. Germline values: CDR1 SGHVS, CDR2 FNYEAQ. The CDR3: CASSLTGLKVTQYF. The CDR3 region has the DNA TGTGCCAGCAGCTTAACGGGGTTAAAAGTGACCCAGTACTTC.

This clonotype is labeled as medium-sized (0.01 to 0.1%). This chain uses TRBV19 with TRBJ2-4, with 9 bases lining up with TRBD1. Germline V gene sequence: CDR1 LNHDA, CDR2 SQIVND (reference sequence). Trimming at V came to 5 bases and at J to 11 bases, leaving 16 bases not matched to a gene. The CDR3 has 16 amino acids. The CDR3 here is CASSDLPGQGRTVQYF. CDR3 coding DNA: TGTGCCAGTAGTGATTTACCGGGACAGGGACGCACGGTTCAGTACTTC.

Worth noting for this clonotype: This may stem from a read error, because a much larger clone lies one nucleotide away. The CDR3 carries no conserved terminal phenylalanine or tryptophan, so it likely arises from a read error. This rearrangement joins TRBV15 to TRBJ2-7, with 8 nucleotides matching TRBD2. This CDR3 contains 15 residues. Germline CDR1 reads LNHNV; CDR2 reads YYDKDF (reference sequence). J gave up 2 bases and V 5 bases, and 8 bases lay outside the gene matches. The CDR3 loop is CATSPRGGGTYEQYL. As DNA, the CDR3 is TGTGCCACCAGCCCCCGGGGGGGGGGGACCTACGAGCAGTACCTC.

This clonotype appeared a few times. The chain has TRBV14 and TRBJ1-2, with TRBD1 matching over 11 bases. The V segment lost 4 bases and the J segment 6 bases; nucleotides outside the gene matches: 10. The germline V gene encodes CDR1 SGHDN and CDR2 FVKESK. This CDR3 comprises 16 residues. The CDR3: CASSLKAWTGGDGYTF. The CDR3 nucleotides are TGTGCCAGCAGCCTAAAGGCTTGGACAGGGGGCGATGGCTACACCTTC.

Only a few counts were recorded for this clonotype. This rearrangement joins TRBV12-3 or TRBV12-4 to TRBJ2-7; tentatively, D is TRBD1 or TRBD2 (5 bases each). This CDR3 is built from 15 residues. The germline V and J ends were trimmed by 2 bases and 2 bases, with 13 bases remaining between them. The CDR3 DNA is TGTGCCAGCAGTTTAACGGGGACCCGTACCTACGAGCAGTACTTC. It codes for CASSLTGTRTYEQYF.

The V gene is TRBV7-6, the J gene TRBJ2-1; 8 bases fit TRBD2. V lost 1 base to trimming and J lost 10 bases; unmatched junction nucleotides: 9. Germline V gives CDR1 SGHVS, CDR2 FNYEAQ. This CDR3 has 15 residues. CDR3: CASSLDGTSNGEQFF. DNA of the CDR3: TGTGCCAGCAGCTTAGATGGGACTAGTAACGGCGAGCAGTTCTTC.

For this clonotype: Since a much larger clone is just one base distant, this may be a read error. The rearrangement links TRBV6-2 or TRBV6-3 to TRBJ2-1; 9 positions match TRBD2. Germline CDR1 is MNHEY and CDR2 is SVGEGT. V trimming: 10 bases; J trimming: 6 bases; junction bases outside the gene matches: 19. CDR3 length: 17 amino acids. The CDR3 coding sequence is TGTGCCACCAGCCCCCAATGGGGCGGGAGGGCCTCCAATGAGCAGTTCTTC. This codes for CATSPQWGGRASNEQFF.

Of note for this clonotype: A read error may be the cause here, since a much bigger clone is one base away. The V gene is TRBV19, the J gene TRBJ1-1, with D unresolved. V lost 1 base and J 2 bases, leaving 5 bases between the germline ends. Germline V gene data show CDR1 as LNHDA and CDR2 as SQIVND (reference sequence). The CDR3 consists of 13 residues. The CDR3 DNA is TGTGCCAGTAGTATAGCCATAAACACTGAAGCTTTCTTT. As protein: CASSIAINTEAFF. The complete variable domain, with remaining parts taken from reference TRBV19 and TRBJ1-1, reads DGGITQSPKYLFRKEGQNVTLSCEQNLNHDAMYWYRQDPGQGLRLIYYSQIVNDFQKGDIAEGYSVSREKKESFPLTVTSAQKNPTAFYLCASSIAINTEAFFGQGTRLTVV.

This clonotype is classed as medium-sized. The chain carries TRBV30 and TRBJ2-3; D perhaps matches TRBD2 (7 bases). Trimming stripped 2 bases from V and 5 bases from J, with 14 bases between. Germline V gene data show CDR1 as GTSNPN and CDR2 as SVGIG (reference sequence). This CDR3 has 14 residues. The CDR3: CAWSSWGGQDTQYF. Written as DNA, the CDR3 is TGTGCCTGGAGTTCCTGGGGGGGGCAAGATACGCAGTATTTT.

In its sample, this clonotype is medium-sized. In DNA, the CDR3 is TGTGCCAGCAGCTACGGGACAGGAGGCTACACCTTC. This gives the protein CASSYGTGGYTF. V gene TRBV5-4 combines with J gene TRBJ1-2; 8 bases match TRBD1. Trimming took 3 bases from V and 8 from J; bases not matched to a gene: 3. The CDR3 sequence is 12 residues long. Germline lookup yields CDR1 SGHNT and CDR2 YYREEE (reference sequence).

The J gene is TRBJ2-1, the V gene TRBV20-1; D is ambiguous. Looked up from germline, CDR1 is DFQATT and CDR2 is SNEGSKA (reference sequence). CDR3 length equals 12 residues. V was shortened by 7 bases and J by 6 bases, with 13 bases between the two germline ends. In nucleotides, the CDR3 is TGCAGTGTCACCCAGCTAGGCAATGAGCAGTTCTTC. Protein product: CSVTQLGNEQFF.

In its sample, this clonotype is medium-sized. The chain links TRBV12-3 or TRBV12-4 to TRBJ2-2; D gene ambiguous. The CDR3 is made up of 15 amino acids. V was cut by 4 bases and J by 6 bases, with 15 bases left in between. DNA of the CDR3: TGTGCCAGCAGTTCTTATTCCCCGGTCTCCGGGGAGCTGTTTTTT. Residues: CASSSYSPVSGELFF.

This clonotype has more than one count but fewer than ten. The chain links TRBV11-2 to TRBJ1-3; no clear D gene. The ends were cut back, 5 bases at V and 4 bases at J, with 18 bases in the middle. The CDR3 is made up of 16 amino acids. Germline V gene data show CDR1 as SGHAT and CDR2 as FQNNGV. The CDR3 loop is CASSRIDIGFGNTIYF. As DNA, the CDR3 is TGTGCCAGCAGCCGTATAGATATCGGGTTCGGAAACACCATATATTTT.

As to this clonotype: A read error may be the cause here, since a much bigger clone is one base away. CDR3 sequence: CAATSGSWNTEALF. The CDR3 DNA reads as TGTGCCGCAACTAGTGGCAGTTGGAACACTGAAGCTTTATTT. The chain couples TRBV6-5 to TRBJ1-1; D unclear. The germline CDR1 and CDR2 sequences are MNHEY and SVGAGI. The CDR3 has 14 amino acids.

This clonotype has only a few counts. The V and J genes are TRBV7-2 and TRBJ1-4; tentatively, D is TRBD1 (5 bases). The V gene's germline CDR1 is SGHTA and CDR2 FQGNSA. V lost 1 base, J lost 5 bases, and 11 bases lay in between. The length of the CDR3 is 15 residues. CDR3 sequence reads: CASSLEGTTNEKLFF. The CDR3 coding sequence is TGTGCCAGCAGCTTAGAGGGGACCACGAATGAAAAACTGTTTTTT.

This clonotype ranks as medium-sized (0.01 to 0.1%). The V gene is TRBV18, the J gene TRBJ1-4; 7 bases map to TRBD1. This CDR3 has 17 amino acids. J lost 5 bases, V lost 0 bases, and 9 bases had no gene match. Per germline, CDR1 KGHSH and CDR2 LQKENI. CDR3 in amino acids: CASSPPTTVTGNEKLFF. The DNA of the CDR3 is TGTGCCAGCTCACCACCGACTACGGTGACAGGGAATGAAAAACTGTTTTTT.

This clonotype counts as medium-sized. This sequence joins TRBV6-5 and TRBJ1-5; D is unclear. Trimming removed 6 bases from V and 9 bases from J, with 12 bases in between. This CDR3 has 12 residues. Per germline, CDR1 MNHEY and CDR2 SVGAGI. CDR3 sequence reads: CASSPRGGPQHF. The DNA of the CDR3 is TGTGCCAGCAGCCCCCGAGGCGGGCCCCAGCATTTT.

The V call is TRBV12-3 or TRBV12-4, the J call TRBJ2-5; 9 positions match TRBD2. The CDR3 contains 12 residues. V trimming: 8 bases; J trimming: 4 bases; junction bases outside the gene matches: 2. CDR3 residues: CASAGGRETQYF. The CDR3 DNA follows: TGTGCCAGCGCGGGGGGGCGAGAGACCCAGTACTTC.

By sample share, this clonotype is medium-sized. This sequence joins TRBV27 and TRBJ2-7; 8 bases align to TRBD2. The CDR3 length is 14 residues. From germline, CDR1 is MNHEY and CDR2 SMNVEV (reference sequence). V lost 3 bases and J lost 1; bases outside the gene matches: 2. The CDR3 nucleotides are TGTGCCAGCAGTTTTATAGCGGGATCCTACGAGCAGTACTTC. It codes for CASSFIAGSYEQYF.

Within the sample, this clonotype is medium-sized. This chain connects TRBV13 to TRBJ2-3; D gene unclear. V lost 3 bases and J lost 3, with 4 bases in between. This CDR3 has 12 amino acids. Germline assignment: CDR1 PRHDT and CDR2 FYEKMQ (reference sequence). The CDR3 bases are TGTGCCAGCAGCTTCCCGACAGATACGCAGTATTTT. This translates into CASSFPTDTQYF.

The chain is built from TRBV5-1 and TRBJ2-3; D gene uncertain. This CDR3 is built from 15 residues. CDR1 and CDR2 from the germline V gene are SGHRS and YFSETQ. V lost 0 bases and J lost 1, with 9 bases in between. The CDR3 bases are TGCGCCAGCAGCTTGGCCGTCGGGCGCACAGATACGCAGTATTTT. As protein: CASSLAVGRTDTQYF.

In its sample, this clonotype is medium-sized. The chain couples TRBV6-6 to TRBJ2-7, with TRBD1 matching over 7 bases. Looked up from germline, CDR1 is MNHNY and CDR2 is SVGAGI (reference sequence). The V segment lost 6 bases and the J segment 6 bases; nucleotides outside the gene matches: 14. The CDR3 runs to 15 residues. Here the CDR3 DNA reads TGTGCCAGCAGCCAAGAGGGGGCTTATGGTCCCGAGCAGTACTTC. This sequence encodes CASSQEGAYGPEQYF.